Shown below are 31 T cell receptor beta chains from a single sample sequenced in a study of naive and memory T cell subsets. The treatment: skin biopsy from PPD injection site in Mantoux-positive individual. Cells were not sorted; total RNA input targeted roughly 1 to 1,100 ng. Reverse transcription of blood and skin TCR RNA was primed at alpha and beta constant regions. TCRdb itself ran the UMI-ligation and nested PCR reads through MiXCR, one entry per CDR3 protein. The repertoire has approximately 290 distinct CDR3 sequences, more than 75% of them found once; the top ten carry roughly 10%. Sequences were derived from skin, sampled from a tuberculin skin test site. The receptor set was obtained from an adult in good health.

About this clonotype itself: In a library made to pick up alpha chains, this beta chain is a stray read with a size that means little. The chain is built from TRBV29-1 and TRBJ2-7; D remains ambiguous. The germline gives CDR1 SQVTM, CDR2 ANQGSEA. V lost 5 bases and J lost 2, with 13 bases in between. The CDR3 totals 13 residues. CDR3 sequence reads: CSVTHGGPYEQYF. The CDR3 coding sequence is TGCAGCGTTACCCACGGCGGACCCTACGAGCAGTACTTC.

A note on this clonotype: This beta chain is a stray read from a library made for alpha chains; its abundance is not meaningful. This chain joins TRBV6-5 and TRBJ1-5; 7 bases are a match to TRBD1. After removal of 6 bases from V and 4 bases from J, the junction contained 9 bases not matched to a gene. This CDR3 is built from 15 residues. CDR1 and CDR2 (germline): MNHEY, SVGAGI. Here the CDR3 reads CASRRRPDRNQPQHF. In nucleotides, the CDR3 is TGTGCCAGCAGACGACGGCCGGACAGGAATCAGCCCCAGCATTTT.

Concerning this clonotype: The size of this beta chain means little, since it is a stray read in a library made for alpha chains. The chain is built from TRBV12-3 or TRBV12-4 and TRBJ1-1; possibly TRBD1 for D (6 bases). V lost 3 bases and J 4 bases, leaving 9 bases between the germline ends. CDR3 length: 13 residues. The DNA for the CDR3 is TGTGCCAGCAGTTTTGGAGGGGGCACTGAAGCTTTCTTT. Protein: CASSFGGGTEAFF.

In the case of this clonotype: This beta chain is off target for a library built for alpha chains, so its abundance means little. CDR3: CASSIGTWPTQYF. CDR3 sequence (DNA): TGTGCCAGCAGCATCGGGACCTGGCCTACGCAGTATTTT. J is TRBJ2-3 and V is TRBV28; D might be TRBD1 or TRBD2, each matching 5 bases. Trimming pared 6 bases from V and 8 bases from J, leaving 15 bases between. The germline CDR1 and CDR2 sequences are MDHEN and SYDVKM. The CDR3 loop spans 13 amino acids. Using reference TRBV28 and TRBJ2-3 for the parts outside the CDR3, the full variable domain is DVKVTQSSRYLVKRTGEKVFLECVQDMDHENMFWYRQDPGLGLRLIYFSYDVKMKEKGDIPEGYSVSREKKERFSLILESASTNQTSMYLCASSIGTWPTQYFGPGTRLTVL.

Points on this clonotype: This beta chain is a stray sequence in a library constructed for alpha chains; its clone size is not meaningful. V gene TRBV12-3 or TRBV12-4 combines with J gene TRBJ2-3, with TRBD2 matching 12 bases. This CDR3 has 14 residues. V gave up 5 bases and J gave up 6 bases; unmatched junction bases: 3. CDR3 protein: CASSLTSGRDTQYF. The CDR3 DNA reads TGTGCCAGCAGTCTTACTAGCGGGAGGGATACGCAGTATTTT.

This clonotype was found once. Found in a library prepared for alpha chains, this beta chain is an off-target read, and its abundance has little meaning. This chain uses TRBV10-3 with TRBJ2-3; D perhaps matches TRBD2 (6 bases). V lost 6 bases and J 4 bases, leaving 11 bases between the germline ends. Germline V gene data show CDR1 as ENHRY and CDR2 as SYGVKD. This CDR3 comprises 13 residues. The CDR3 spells CAIRSASADTQYF. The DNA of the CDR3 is TGTGCCATCAGGTCTGCTAGCGCAGATACGCAGTATTTT.

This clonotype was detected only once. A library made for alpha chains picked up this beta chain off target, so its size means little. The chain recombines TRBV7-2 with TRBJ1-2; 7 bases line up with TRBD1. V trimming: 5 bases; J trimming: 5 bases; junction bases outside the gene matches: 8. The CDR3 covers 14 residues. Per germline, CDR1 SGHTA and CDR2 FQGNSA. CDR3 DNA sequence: TGTGCCAGCAGCCAGGACAGGACGGGATATGGCTACACCTTC. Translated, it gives CASSQDRTGYGYTF.

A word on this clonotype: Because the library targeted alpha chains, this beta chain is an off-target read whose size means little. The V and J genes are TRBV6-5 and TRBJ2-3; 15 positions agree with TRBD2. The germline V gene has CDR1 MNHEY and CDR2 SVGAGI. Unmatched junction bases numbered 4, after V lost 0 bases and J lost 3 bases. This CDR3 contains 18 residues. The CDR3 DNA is TGTGCCAGCAGTTACTCGCCCGGGACTAGCGGGAGGACAGATACGCAGTATTTT. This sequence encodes CASSYSPGTSGRTDTQYF.

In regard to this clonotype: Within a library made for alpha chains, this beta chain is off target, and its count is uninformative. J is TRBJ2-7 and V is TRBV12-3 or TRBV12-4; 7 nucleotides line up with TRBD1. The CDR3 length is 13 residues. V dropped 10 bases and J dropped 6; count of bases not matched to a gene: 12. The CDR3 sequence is CATQIDRVGEQYF. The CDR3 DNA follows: TGTGCCACCCAGATCGACAGGGTTGGCGAGCAGTACTTC.

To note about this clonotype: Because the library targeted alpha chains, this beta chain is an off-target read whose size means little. The CDR3 loop is CASSLAGVNTEAFF. CDR3 DNA sequence: TGTGCCAGCAGTTTAGCAGGGGTAAACACTGAAGCTTTCTTT. The rearrangement joins TRBV27 to TRBJ1-1; D is perhaps TRBD1 (6 bases). The V end was cut by 2 bases, the J end by 2 bases, with 9 bases between. The germline CDR1 and CDR2 sequences are MNHEY and SMNVEV (reference sequence). The CDR3 has 14 amino acids.

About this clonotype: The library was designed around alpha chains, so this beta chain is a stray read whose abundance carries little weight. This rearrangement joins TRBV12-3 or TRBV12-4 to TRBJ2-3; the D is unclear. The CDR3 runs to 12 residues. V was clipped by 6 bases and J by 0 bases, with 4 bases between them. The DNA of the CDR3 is TGTGCCAGCAGCCCCAGCACAGATACGCAGTATTTT. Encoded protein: CASSPSTDTQYF.

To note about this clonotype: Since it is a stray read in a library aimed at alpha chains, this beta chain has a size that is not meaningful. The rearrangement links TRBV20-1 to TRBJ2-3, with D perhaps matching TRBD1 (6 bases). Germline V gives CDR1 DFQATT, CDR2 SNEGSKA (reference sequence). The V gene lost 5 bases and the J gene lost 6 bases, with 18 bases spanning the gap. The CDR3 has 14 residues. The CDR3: CSAGGLTPVDTQYF. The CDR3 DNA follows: TGCAGTGCTGGGGGCCTCACTCCTGTGGATACGCAGTATTTT.

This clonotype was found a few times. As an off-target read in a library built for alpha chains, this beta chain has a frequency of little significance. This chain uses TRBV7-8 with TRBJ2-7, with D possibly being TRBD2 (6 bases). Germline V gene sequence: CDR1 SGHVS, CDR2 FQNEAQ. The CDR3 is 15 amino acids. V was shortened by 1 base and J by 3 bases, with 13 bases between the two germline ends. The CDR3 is CASSLEAGRNYEQYF. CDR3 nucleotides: TGTGCCAGCAGCTTAGAGGCGGGGAGAAACTACGAGCAGTACTTC.

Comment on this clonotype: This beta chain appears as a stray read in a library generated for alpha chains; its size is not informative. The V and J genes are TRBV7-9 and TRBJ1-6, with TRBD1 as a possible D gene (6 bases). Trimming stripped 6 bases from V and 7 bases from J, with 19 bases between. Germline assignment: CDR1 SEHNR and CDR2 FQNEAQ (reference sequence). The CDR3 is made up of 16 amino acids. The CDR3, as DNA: TGTGCCAGCAGTCGAACCATGGCAGGGGACAATTCACCCCTCCACTTT. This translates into CASSRTMAGDNSPLHF.

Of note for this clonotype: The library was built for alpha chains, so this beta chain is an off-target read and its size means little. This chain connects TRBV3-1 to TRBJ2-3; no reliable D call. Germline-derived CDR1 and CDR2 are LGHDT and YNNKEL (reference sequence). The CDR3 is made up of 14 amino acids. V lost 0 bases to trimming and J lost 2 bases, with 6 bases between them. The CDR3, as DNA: TGTGCCAGCAGCCAAGAGGCAGTCACAGATACGCAGTATTTT. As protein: CASSQEAVTDTQYF.

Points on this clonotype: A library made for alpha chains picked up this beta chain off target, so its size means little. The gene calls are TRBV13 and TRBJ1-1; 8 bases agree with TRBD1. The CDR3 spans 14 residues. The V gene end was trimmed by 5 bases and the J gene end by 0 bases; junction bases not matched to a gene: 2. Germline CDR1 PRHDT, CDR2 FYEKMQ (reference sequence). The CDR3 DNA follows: TGTGCCAGCAGCCTGGGACAGGTGAACACTGAAGCTTTCTTT. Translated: CASSLGQVNTEAFF.

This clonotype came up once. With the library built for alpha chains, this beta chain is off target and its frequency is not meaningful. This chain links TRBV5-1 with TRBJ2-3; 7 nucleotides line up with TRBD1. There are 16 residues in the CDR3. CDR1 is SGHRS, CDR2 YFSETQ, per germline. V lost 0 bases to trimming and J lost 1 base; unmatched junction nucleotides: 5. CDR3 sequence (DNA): TGCGCCAGCAGCTTGGGAGAGAGGGGGCGCACAGATACGCAGTATTTT. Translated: CASSLGERGRTDTQYF.

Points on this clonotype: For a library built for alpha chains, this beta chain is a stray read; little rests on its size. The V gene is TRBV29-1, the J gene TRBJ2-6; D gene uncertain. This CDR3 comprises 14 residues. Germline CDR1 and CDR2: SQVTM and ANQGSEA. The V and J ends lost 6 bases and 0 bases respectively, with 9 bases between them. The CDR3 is CSVRSSSGANVLTF. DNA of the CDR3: TGCAGCGTAAGATCATCCTCTGGGGCCAACGTCCTGACTTTC.

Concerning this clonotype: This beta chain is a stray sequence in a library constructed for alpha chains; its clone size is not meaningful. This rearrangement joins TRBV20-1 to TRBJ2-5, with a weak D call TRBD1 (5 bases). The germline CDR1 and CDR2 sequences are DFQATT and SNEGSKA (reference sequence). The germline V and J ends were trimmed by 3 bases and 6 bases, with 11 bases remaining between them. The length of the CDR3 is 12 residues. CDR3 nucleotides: TGCAGTGCTAGGACAGCCGCAAAGACCCAGTACTTC. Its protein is CSARTAAKTQYF.

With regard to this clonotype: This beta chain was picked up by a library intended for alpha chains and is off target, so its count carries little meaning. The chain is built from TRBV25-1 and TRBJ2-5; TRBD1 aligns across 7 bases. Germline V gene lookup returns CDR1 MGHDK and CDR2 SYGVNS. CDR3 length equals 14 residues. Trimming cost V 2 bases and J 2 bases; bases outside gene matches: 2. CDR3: CASSERTGQETQYF. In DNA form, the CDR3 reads TGTGCCAGCAGTGAAAGGACAGGTCAAGAGACCCAGTACTTC.

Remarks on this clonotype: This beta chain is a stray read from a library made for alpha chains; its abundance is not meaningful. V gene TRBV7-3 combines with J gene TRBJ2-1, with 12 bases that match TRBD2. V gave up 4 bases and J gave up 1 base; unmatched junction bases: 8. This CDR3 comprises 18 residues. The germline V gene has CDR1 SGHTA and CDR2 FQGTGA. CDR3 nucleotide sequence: TGTGCCAGCAGCTCCTCTAGCGGGGGGGCCGGTTCCTACAATGAGCAGTTCTTC. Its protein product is CASSSSSGGAGSYNEQFF.

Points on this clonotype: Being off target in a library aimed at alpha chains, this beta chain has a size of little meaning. CDR3 nucleotides: TGTGCCAGCAGTGACAACCGCAATAGAGAAGCTTTCTTT. It encodes CASSDNRNREAFF. This chain uses TRBV9 with TRBJ1-1; D call uncertain. CDR3 length: 13 residues. Germline V gene data show CDR1 as SGDLS and CDR2 as YYNGEE. V dropped 5 bases and J dropped 8 bases, with 16 bases sitting between them.

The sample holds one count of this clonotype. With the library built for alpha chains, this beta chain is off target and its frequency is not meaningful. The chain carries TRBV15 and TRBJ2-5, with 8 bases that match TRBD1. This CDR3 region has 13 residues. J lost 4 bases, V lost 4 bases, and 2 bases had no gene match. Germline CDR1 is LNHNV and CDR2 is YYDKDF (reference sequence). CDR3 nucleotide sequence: TGTGCCACCAGCACTGGACAGGGAGAGACCCAGTACTTC. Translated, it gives CATSTGQGETQYF.

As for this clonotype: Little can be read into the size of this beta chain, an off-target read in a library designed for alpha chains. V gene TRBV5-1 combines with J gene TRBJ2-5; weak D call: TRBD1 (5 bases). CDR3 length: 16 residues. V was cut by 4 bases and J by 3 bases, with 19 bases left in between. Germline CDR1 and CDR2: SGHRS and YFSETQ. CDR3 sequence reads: CASSLGVTFREETQYF. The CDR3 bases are TGCGCCAGCAGCCTGGGTGTAACCTTCAGGGAAGAGACCCAGTACTTC.

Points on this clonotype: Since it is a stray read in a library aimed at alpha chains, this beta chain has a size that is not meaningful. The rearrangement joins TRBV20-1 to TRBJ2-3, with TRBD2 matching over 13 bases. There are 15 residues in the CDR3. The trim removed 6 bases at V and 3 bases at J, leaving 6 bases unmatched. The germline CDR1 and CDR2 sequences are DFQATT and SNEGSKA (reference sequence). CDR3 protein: CSALTSGRVTDTQYF. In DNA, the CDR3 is TGCAGTGCCCTAACTAGCGGGAGGGTTACAGATACGCAGTATTTT.

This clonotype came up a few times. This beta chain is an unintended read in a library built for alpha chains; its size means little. CDR3 residues: CAISLPGFGDEQYF. CDR3 coding DNA: TGTGCCATATCACTCCCGGGGTTCGGGGACGAGCAGTACTTC. J is TRBJ2-7 and V is TRBV6-1; D may be TRBD2 (5 bases). The CDR3 length is 14 residues. Per germline, CDR1 MNHNS and CDR2 SASEGT. V was shortened by 10 bases and J by 5 bases, with 21 bases between the two germline ends.

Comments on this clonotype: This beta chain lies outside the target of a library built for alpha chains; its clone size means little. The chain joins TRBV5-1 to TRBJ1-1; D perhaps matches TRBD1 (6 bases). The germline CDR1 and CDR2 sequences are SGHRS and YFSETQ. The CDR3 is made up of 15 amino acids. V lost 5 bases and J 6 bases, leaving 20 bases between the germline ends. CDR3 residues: CASRTEGTPRAEAFF. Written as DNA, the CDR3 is TGCGCCAGCAGGACGGAAGGGACACCCCGGGCTGAAGCTTTCTTT.

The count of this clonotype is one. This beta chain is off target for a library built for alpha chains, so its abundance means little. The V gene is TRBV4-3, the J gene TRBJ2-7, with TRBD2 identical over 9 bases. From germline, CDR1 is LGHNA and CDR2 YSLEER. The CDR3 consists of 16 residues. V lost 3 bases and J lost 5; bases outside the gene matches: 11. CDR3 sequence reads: CASSQAGLAGNDEQYF. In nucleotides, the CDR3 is TGCGCCAGCAGCCAGGCGGGTCTAGCGGGGAACGACGAGCAGTACTTC.

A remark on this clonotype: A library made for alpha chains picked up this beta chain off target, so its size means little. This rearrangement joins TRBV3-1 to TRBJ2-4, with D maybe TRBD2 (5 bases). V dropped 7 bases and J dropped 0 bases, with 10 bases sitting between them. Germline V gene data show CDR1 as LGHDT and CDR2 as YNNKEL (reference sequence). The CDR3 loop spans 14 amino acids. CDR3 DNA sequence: TGTGCCAGCACCGGGGAAGCAGCCAAAAACATTCAGTACTTC. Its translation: CASTGEAAKNIQYF.

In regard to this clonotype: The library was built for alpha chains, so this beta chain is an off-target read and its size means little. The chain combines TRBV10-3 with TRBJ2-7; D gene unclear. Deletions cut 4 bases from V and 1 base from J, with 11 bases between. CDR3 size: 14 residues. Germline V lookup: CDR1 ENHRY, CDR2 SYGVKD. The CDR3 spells CAISGKLYSYEQYF. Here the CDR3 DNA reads TGTGCCATCAGTGGGAAACTGTATTCCTACGAGCAGTACTTC.

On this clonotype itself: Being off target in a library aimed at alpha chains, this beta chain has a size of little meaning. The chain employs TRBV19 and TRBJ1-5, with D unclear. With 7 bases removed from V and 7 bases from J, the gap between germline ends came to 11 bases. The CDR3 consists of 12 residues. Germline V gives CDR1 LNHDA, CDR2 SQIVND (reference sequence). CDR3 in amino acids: CASTHGGQPQHF. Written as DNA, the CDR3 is TGTGCCAGTACTCATGGAGGACAGCCCCAGCATTTT.